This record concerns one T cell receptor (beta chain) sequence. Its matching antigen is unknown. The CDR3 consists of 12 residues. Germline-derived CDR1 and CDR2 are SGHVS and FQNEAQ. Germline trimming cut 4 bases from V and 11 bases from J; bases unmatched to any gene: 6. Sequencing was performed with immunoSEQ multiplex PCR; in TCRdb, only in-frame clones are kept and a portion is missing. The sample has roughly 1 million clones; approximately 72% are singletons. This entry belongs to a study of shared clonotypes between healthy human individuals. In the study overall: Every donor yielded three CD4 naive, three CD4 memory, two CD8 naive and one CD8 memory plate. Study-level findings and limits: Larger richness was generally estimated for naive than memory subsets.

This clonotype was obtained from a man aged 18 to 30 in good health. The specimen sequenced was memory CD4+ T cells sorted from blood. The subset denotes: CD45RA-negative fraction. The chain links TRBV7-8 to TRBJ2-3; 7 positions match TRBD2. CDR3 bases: TGTGCCAGCAGCTCAGCCTGGGAGGGGCAGTATTTT. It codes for CASSSAWEGQYF.